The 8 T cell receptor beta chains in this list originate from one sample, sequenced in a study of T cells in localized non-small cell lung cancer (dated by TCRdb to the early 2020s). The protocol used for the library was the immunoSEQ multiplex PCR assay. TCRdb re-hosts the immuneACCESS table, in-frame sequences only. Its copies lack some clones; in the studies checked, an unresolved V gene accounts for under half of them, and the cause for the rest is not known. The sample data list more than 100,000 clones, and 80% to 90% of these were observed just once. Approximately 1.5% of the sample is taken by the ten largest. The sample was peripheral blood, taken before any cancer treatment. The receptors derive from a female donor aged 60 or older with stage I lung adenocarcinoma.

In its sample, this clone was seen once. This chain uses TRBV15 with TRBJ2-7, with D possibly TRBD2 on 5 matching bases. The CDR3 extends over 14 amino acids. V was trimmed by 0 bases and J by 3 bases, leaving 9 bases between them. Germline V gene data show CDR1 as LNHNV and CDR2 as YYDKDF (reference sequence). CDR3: CATSRDRGVYEQYF. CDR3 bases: TGTGCCACCAGCAGAGATCGGGGAGTCTACGAGCAGTACTTC. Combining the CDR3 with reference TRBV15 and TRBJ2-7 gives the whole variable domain DAMVIQNPRYQVTQFGKPVTLSCSQTLNHNVMYWYQQKSSQAPKLLFHYYDKDFNNEADTPDNFQSRRPNTSFCFLDIRSPGLGDTAMYLCATSRDRGVYEQYFGPGTRLTVT.

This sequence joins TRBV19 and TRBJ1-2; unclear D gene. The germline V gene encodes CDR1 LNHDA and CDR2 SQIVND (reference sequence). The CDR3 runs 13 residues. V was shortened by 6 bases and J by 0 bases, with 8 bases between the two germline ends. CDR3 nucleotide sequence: TGTGCCAGTAGCCTCGGACCTAACTATGGCTACACCTTC. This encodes CASSLGPNYGYTF.

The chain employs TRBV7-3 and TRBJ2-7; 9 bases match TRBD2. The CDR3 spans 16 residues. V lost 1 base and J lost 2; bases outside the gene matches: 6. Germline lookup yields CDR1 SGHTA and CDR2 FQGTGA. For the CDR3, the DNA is TGTGCCAGCAGCTTAAGGGCGCTAGCGGGACCCTACGAGCAGTACTTC. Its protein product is CASSLRALAGPYEQYF.

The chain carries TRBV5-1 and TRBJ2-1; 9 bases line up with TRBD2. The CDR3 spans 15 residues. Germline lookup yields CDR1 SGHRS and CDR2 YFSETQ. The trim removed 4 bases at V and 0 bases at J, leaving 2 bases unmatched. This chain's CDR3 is CASSNSGSSYNEQFF. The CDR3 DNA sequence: TGCGCCAGCAGCAATAGCGGGAGCTCCTACAATGAGCAGTTCTTC.

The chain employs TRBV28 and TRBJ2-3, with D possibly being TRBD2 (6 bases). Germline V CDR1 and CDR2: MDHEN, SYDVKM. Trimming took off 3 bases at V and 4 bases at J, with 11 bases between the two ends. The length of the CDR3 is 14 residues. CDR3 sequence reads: CASSFGGNADTQYF. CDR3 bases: TGTGCCAGCAGTTTTGGGGGGAACGCAGATACGCAGTATTTT.

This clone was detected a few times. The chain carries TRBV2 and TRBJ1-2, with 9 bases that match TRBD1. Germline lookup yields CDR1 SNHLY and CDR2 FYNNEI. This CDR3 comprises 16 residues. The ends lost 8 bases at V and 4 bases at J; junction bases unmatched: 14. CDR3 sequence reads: CASSFRWGQGSYGYTF. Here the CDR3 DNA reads TGTGCCAGCTCCTTTCGATGGGGACAGGGAAGCTATGGCTACACCTTC.

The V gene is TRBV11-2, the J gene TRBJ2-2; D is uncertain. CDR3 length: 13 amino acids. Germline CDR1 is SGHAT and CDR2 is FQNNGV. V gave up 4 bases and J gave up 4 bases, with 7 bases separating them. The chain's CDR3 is CASSSRTTGELFF. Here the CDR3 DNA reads TGTGCCAGCAGCTCCAGAACCACCGGGGAGCTGTTTTTT.

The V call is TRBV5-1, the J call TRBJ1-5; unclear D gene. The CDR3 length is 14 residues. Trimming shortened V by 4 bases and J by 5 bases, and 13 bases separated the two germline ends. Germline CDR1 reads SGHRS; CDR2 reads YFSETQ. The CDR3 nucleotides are TGCGCCAGCAGCACTGACGGACCACATCAGCCCCAGCATTTT. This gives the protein CASSTDGPHQPQHF.